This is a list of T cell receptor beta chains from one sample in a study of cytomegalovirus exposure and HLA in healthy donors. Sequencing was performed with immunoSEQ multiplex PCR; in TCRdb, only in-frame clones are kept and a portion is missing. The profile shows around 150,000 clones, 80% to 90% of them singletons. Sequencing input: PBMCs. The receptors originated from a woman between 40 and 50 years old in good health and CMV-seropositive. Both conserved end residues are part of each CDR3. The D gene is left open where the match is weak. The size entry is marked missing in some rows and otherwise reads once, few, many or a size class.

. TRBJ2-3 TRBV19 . CASSIGGIDTDTQYF TGTGCCAGTAGTATAGGGGGCATAGACACAGATACGCAGTATTTT
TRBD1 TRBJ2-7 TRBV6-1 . CASRTPGQYMYEQYF TGTGCCAGCAGAACCCCGGGACAGTATATGTACGAGCAGTACTTC
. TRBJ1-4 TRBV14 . CASSQDLPGGELFF TGTGCCAGCAGCCAAGATCTCCCGGGGGGAGAACTGTTTTTT
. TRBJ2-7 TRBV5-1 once CASSLGAPVNVYEQYF TGCGCCAGCAGCTTGGGGGCGCCTGTGAATGTATACGAGCAGTACTTC
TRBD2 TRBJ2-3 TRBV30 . CAWSVRTSRSTDTQYF TGTGCCTGGAGTGTACGGACTAGCAGGAGCACAGATACGCAGTATTTT
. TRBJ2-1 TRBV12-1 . CASSFSSGWAYNEQFF TGTGCCAGCAGCTTCTCTAGCGGGTGGGCCTACAATGAGCAGTTCTTC
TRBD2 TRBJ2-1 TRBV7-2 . CASSFPGTSVTYNEQFF TGTGCCAGCAGCTTCCCCGGGACTAGCGTTACTTACAATGAGCAGTTCTTC
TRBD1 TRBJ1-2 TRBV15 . CATSRDLGQGYGYTF TGTGCCACCAGCAGAGACCTGGGACAGGGGTATGGCTACACCTTC
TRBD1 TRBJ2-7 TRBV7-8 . CASSLAPDRGHEQYF TGTGCCAGCAGCTTAGCCCCGGACAGGGGGCACGAGCAGTACTTC
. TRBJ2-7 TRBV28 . CASSNIETMEYF TGTGCCAGCAGTAACATAGAGACTATGGAGTACTTC
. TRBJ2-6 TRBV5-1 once CASSFRSGSGANVLTF TGCGCCAGCAGCTTCAGATCAGGGTCCGGGGCCAACGTCCTGACTTTC
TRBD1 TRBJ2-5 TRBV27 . CASMTGGRMETQYF TGTGCCAGCATGACAGGGGGGCGTATGGAGACCCAGTACTTC
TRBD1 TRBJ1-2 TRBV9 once CASSVGQGNYGYTF TGTGCCAGCAGCGTCGGACAGGGGAACTATGGCTACACCTTC
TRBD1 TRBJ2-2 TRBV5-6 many CASTWTGNTGELFF TGTGCCAGCACCTGGACAGGGAACACCGGGGAGCTGTTTTTT
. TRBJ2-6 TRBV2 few CASSEEGSQANVLTF TGTGCCAGCAGTGAAGAGGGGTCGCAGGCCAACGTCCTGACTTTC
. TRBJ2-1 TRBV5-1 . CASSPLEGSSYNEQFF TGCGCCAGCAGCCCCCTCGAGGGTAGCTCCTACAATGAGCAGTTCTTC
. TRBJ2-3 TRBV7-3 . CASSLTGGLPSTDTQYF TGTGCCAGCAGCTTAACAGGAGGACTACCTAGCACAGATACGCAGTATTTT
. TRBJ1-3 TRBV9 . CASSAPQTSSGNTIYF TGTGCCAGCAGCGCCCCACAGACCAGCTCTGGAAACACCATATATTTT
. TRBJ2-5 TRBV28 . CASSQLQGRWETQYF TGTGCCAGCAGTCAGTTACAGGGGAGGTGGGAGACCCAGTACTTC
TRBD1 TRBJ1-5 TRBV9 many CASSAGQGTLNQPQHF TGTGCCAGCAGCGCAGGACAGGGGACACTTAATCAGCCCCAGCATTTT
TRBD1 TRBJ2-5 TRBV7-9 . CASSFNRGQETQYF TGTGCCAGCAGCTTTAACAGGGGCCAAGAGACCCAGTACTTC
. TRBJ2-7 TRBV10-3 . CAISEGGEQYF TGTGCCATCAGTGAAGGGGGCGAGCAGTACTTC
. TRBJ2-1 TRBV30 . CARSGGPRSYNEQFF TGTGCCCGGAGTGGAGGGCCTCGCTCCTACAATGAGCAGTTCTTC
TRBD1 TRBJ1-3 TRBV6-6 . CASSRTGGLGNTIYF TGTGCCAGCAGTCGCACAGGGGGATTAGGAAACACCATATATTTT
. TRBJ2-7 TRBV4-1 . CASSQESSFGFYEQYF TGCGCCAGCAGCCAAGAGAGTTCATTCGGGTTCTACGAGCAGTACTTC
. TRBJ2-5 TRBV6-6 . CASSYGQGGQETQYF TGTGCCAGCAGTTACGGGCAGGGGGGACAAGAGACCCAGTACTTC
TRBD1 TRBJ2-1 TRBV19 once CASTRTGVNEQFF TGTGCCAGTACTCGGACAGGGGTCAATGAGCAGTTCTTC